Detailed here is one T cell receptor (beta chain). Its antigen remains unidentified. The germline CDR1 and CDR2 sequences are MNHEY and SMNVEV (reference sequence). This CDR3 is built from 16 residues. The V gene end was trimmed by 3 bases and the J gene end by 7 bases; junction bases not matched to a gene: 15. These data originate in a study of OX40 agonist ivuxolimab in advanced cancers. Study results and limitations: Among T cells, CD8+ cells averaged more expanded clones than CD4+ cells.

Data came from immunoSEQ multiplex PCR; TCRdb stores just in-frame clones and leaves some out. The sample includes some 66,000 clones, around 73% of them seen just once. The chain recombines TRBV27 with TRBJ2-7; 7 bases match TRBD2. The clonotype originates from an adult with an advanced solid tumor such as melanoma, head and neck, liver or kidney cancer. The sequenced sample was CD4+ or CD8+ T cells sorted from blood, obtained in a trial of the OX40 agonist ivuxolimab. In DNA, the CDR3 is TGTGCCAGCAGTTTCGGGCTGGGAGGGAGGGCGGGTGAGCAGTACTTC. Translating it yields CASSFGLGGRAGEQYF.